The rows below give T cell receptor beta chains drawn from one sample of a study of PD-1 blockade in mismatch repair-deficient tumors. Clones were read by immunoSEQ multiplex PCR, and TCRdb kept only the in-frame ones, dropping some. The top ten clones hold 3% to 3.5% of a sample with approximately 50,000 clones, around four fifths of them seen once. Material: peripheral blood, obtained 4 weeks after starting pembrolizumab. The receptors shown here come from an adult with mismatch repair-deficient cancer. Each CDR3 is given with its conserved first and last residue. D genes are given only for firm matches.

J,V,D,CDR3
TRBJ2-1,TRBV15,.,CATELDRGNEQFF
TRBJ2-1,TRBV21-1,.,CASSTERDYNEQFF
TRBJ2-1,TRBV7-2,TRBD2,CASSPAGLAGKGGNNEQFF
TRBJ2-3,TRBV4-3,.,CASSHQYTDTQYF
TRBJ1-1,TRBV4-1,.,CASSQDAGLAFF
TRBJ1-1,TRBV6-5,.,CATGVGTEAFF
TRBJ2-1,TRBV7-3,TRBD1,CASSTLTGTNEQFF
TRBJ2-1,TRBV25-1,.,CASSVARSFQQFF
TRBJ2-4,TRBV6-5,.,CASSSPRVVQYF
TRBJ2-5,TRBV5-1,TRBD1,CASSLETGDFLETQYF
TRBJ1-2,TRBV10-3,.,CAITTQGDYGYTF
TRBJ2-1,TRBV4-1,.,CASSQDPYNEQFF
TRBJ1-2,TRBV6-5,.,CASSYSGNRYGYTF
TRBJ2-1,TRBV7-2,.,CASISGLSPYNEQFF
TRBJ1-2,TRBV6-5,.,CASGQGTLIGGYTF
TRBJ2-2,TRBV11-1,TRBD2,CASSDPRLAGAGELFF
TRBJ2-1,TRBV7-2,TRBD2,CASSRTSGYNEQFF
TRBJ1-1,TRBV4-2,.,CASSQATEEAFF
TRBJ2-2,TRBV12-5,.,CASGLHGADGELFF
TRBJ2-1,TRBV9,TRBD2,CASSVALSAGDNEQFF
TRBJ2-7,TRBV28,TRBD2,CASSEREGSSYEQYF
TRBJ1-4,TRBV29-1,.,CSVEEGSGEKLFF
TRBJ1-5,TRBV27,.,CASSLWANQPQHF
TRBJ2-3,TRBV11-3,.,CASTPGWGSDTQYF
TRBJ1-5,TRBV5-1,TRBD1,CASSLAGQENQPQHF
TRBJ2-7,TRBV19,.,CASSPQKRGAIEQYF
TRBJ1-5,TRBV9,.,CASSVEGGPQHF
TRBJ1-2,TRBV5-4,.,CASSYLTGYTF
TRBJ1-1,TRBV7-2,TRBD1,CASSSQGGTEAFF
TRBJ2-1,TRBV6-5,.,CASSTGLGEQFF
TRBJ2-5,TRBV11-3,TRBD2,CASSLRGSGTETQYF
TRBJ2-5,TRBV20-1,.,CSAGTETQYF
TRBJ1-4,TRBV7-6,.,CASSSGGHDEKLFF
TRBJ2-1,TRBV30,.,CAWSVSRGNEQFF
TRBJ1-6,TRBV6-5,TRBD1,CASSYFKGAYNSPLHF
TRBJ1-2,TRBV6-1,.,CASSARHFGEGVYGYTF
TRBJ1-1,TRBV5-6,.,CASSLNQYTEAFF
TRBJ1-2,TRBV29-1,TRBD1,CSARGQDYGYTF
TRBJ2-3,TRBV28,.,CASSFSPDRTPYTDTQYF
TRBJ2-7,TRBV5-6,TRBD1,CASRKMDRPISYEQYF
TRBJ1-2,TRBV6-6,.,CASTPTSGYGYTF
TRBJ2-7,TRBV5-1,.,CASSSQGLGGNQQYF
TRBJ2-3,TRBV29-1,TRBD2,CSSLAGEIDTQYF